This TCR beta chain was documented in a study of CD8 T cells in Susac syndrome. The RNA, roughly 0.5 to 1 ug, was put through reverse transcription using random hexamers. From the immunoSEQ multiplex PCR reads, TCRdb called clonotypes with MiXCR, one entry per CDR3 protein. The data contain over 150,000 distinct CDR3 sequences, approximately 95% of them seen just once; the ten biggest clones take up approximately 0.12%. This clonotype has only one observation. Per the germline V gene, CDR1 is GTSNPN and CDR2 is SVGIG (reference sequence). V lost 3 bases, J lost 3 bases, and 11 bases lay in between. The CDR3 sequence is 13 residues long.

This clonotype was sampled from a human donor with Susac syndrome. The sample was CD4+ T cells from PBMCs. This sequence joins TRBV30 and TRBJ1-2; D gene unclear. The CDR3 nucleotides are TGTGCCTGGAGCCCGTCTTGGGACTATGGCTACACCTTC. Residues: CAWSPSWDYGYTF.